This T cell receptor (beta chain) was recovered during a study of T cells in Graves' hyperthyroidism and ophthalmopathy. This clonotype has a count of ten or more. From RNA transcripts, TCR beta CDR3 regions were amplified. With the HTBI primer set, the TCR CDR3 went through a first round of RT-PCR. From the multiplex PCR reads, TCRdb called clonotypes with MiXCR, one entry per CDR3 protein. This table holds about 520,000 distinct CDR3 sequences, approximately 24% found once. In germline, CDR1 is KGHSH, CDR2 LQKENI. The germline V and J ends were trimmed by 5 bases and 3 bases, with 14 bases remaining between them. The CDR3 has 14 amino acids. Fresh peripheral blood, about 10 ml of it, supplied the PBMCs.

The sequence was collected from a woman in her twenties or thirties with Graves' ophthalmopathy. Sequences were obtained from blood. This chain links TRBV18 with TRBJ2-7, with a possible D match to TRBD2 (6 bases). CDR3 in DNA: TGTGCCAGCTCAGCGGGACGGGTGATCTACGAGCAGTACTTC. This translates into CASSAGRVIYEQYF.